This is a list of T cell receptor beta chains from one sample in a study of vaccination and CD4 T cells after COVID-19. Using its own MiXCR run on the PCR reads, TCRdb lists one record per CDR3 protein. This sample yields 13,000 to 15,000 distinct CDR3 sequences, of which about three fifths are seen a single time; approximately 19% belongs to the top ten. Their recognized antigens are unknown. Sequencing was carried out using CD4+ T cells from blood, cultured in vitro. The receptors shown here come from a human donor who had recovered from COVID-19. Both conserved end residues are part of each CDR3. The D gene is left open where the match is weak. Expanded clones get a size class; other rows say once, few or many, or leave the size out.

clone size | J gene | V gene | D gene | CDR3 protein | CDR3 DNA
few | TRBJ1-2 | TRBV20-1 | . | CSARGGTNNYGYTF | TGCAGTGCTAGAGGAGGCACGAATAACTATGGCTACACCTTC
few | TRBJ1-2 | TRBV19 | TRBD1 | CASRPGQPNYGYTF | TGTGCCAGTAGACCGGGACAGCCTAACTATGGCTACACCTTC
. | TRBJ1-2 | TRBV27 | . | CASKTGVYGYTF | TGTGCCAGCAAGACAGGAGTCTATGGCTACACCTTC
. | TRBJ1-3 | TRBV7-9 | . | CASSKGGTGNTIYF | TGTGCCAGCAGCAAGGGGGGGACGGGAAACACCATATATTTT
. | TRBJ2-7 | TRBV11-3 | TRBD1 | CASGPRDSTFSYEQYF | TGTGCCAGCGGTCCTAGGGACAGCACTTTCTCCTACGAGCAGTACTTC
. | TRBJ1-1 | TRBV7-6 | . | CASSSQENTEAFF | TGTGCCAGCAGCTCCCAGGAGAACACTGAAGCTTTCTTT
. | TRBJ1-2 | TRBV6-1 | TRBD1 | CASSVNRGLANYGYTF | TGTGCCAGCAGTGTTAACAGGGGCTTGGCTAACTATGGCTACACCTTC
once | TRBJ2-3 | TRBV7-9 | . | CASSQGQTLADTQYF | TGTGCCAGCAGCCAAGGACAGACCCTCGCAGATACGCAGTATTTT
. | TRBJ1-6 | TRBV24-1 | . | CATSALYNSPLHF | TGTGCCACCAGTGCACTCTATAATTCACCCCTCCACTTT
once | TRBJ1-1 | TRBV5-1 | TRBD1 | CASSSRGRGTEAFF | TGCGCCAGCAGCTCCAGGGGGCGGGGGACTGAAGCTTTCTTT
. | TRBJ2-2 | TRBV6-1 | . | CASSALVGTGELFF | TGTGCCAGCAGTGCCCTTGTGGGGACCGGGGAGCTGTTTTTT
. | TRBJ2-3 | TRBV30 | TRBD2 | CAWSVGLAGGGDTQYF | TGTGCCTGGAGTGTAGGTCTAGCGGGGGGCGGGGATACGCAGTATTTT
few | TRBJ1-5 | TRBV6-2/TRBV6-3 | . | CASTRGGARSNQPQHF | TGTGCCAGCACAAGAGGGGGGGCGAGAAGCAATCAGCCCCAGCATTTT
few | TRBJ2-3 | TRBV20-1 | TRBD2 | CSATPGTSSADTQYF | TGCAGTGCCACTCCCGGGACTAGCAGTGCAGATACGCAGTATTTT
. | TRBJ1-1 | TRBV7-3 | . | CASSPRLEAEAFF | TGTGCCAGCAGCCCGAGGTTGGAGGCTGAAGCTTTCTTT